The text below deals with one T cell receptor (beta chain). Its target is not known. 13 Jbeta primers and 60 Vbeta primers were used for the PCR. Authors' methods: About 11 million of the approximately 80 million unique TCR beta chains counted in a later analysis were shared. This table comes from immunoSEQ multiplex PCR, and its TCRdb copy is limited to in-frame clones, with some not included. The DNA was the basis for D and trimming; V, J and clone size are from that table. The data contain 250,000 or so clones, under 90% of them seen just once; the ten biggest clones take up 1.3%. The CDR3 is made up of 15 amino acids. V was shortened by 5 bases and J by 0 bases, with 11 bases between the two germline ends. The germline V gene has CDR1 MNHEY and CDR2 SMNVEV (reference sequence). The data originate from a study of cytomegalovirus exposure and HLA in healthy donors. The study, taken as a whole, reports: The authors judged a highly shared variant cluster likely a sequencing artifact.

The V and J genes are TRBV27 and TRBJ2-1; tentatively, D is TRBD2 (5 bases). The source material was PBMCs. This TCR was sampled from a human donor in good health. The CDR3 nucleotides read TGTGCCAGCAGTCGTACCGGGAACTCCTACAATGAGCAGTTCTTC. Its protein product is CASSRTGNSYNEQFF.